The entry below describes one T cell receptor (beta chain). This sample was taken from a study of cytomegalovirus exposure and HLA in healthy donors. It was with 60 Vbeta and 13 Jbeta primers that the PCR ran. Libraries were prepared by immunoSEQ multiplex PCR; TCRdb keeps only in-frame clonotypes and omits some of them. This table has fewer than 300,000 clones, 86% appearing once. V dropped 1 base and J dropped 4 bases, with 10 bases sitting between them. Looked up from germline, CDR1 is SGHAT and CDR2 is FQDESV (reference sequence). This CDR3 is 14 amino acids long. The sample taken for sequencing was PBMCs. The rearrangement joins TRBV11-1 to TRBJ2-5; TRBD1 is a possible D gene (6 bases). The receptor was derived from a middle-aged man in good health and CMV-seropositive. CDR3 amino acids: CASSLVRGGETQYF. The CDR3 bases are TGTGCCAGCAGCTTAGTGAGAGGGGGAGAGACCCAGTACTTC. The full variable domain, in which reference TRBV11-1 and TRBJ2-5 provide the parts outside the CDR3, is EAEVAQSPRYKITEKSQAVAFWCDPISGHATLYWYRQILGQGPELLVQFQDESVVDDSQLPKDRFSAERLKGVDSTLKIQPAELGDSAMYLCASSLVRGGETQYFGPGTRLLVL.